Presented here are 28 T cell receptor beta chains from one specimen sequenced in a study of CD8+ T cells in alopecia areata. This sample's treatment: oral pan-JAK inhibitor, 5-10 mg twice daily. Following extraction, RNA underwent reverse transcription to cDNA, which served as the sequencing template. Generated by immunoSEQ multiplex PCR, the TCRdb table keeps only in-frame clones and is missing some. The table includes roughly 99,000 clones, roughly 89% detected once. The sample was CD8+ T cells sorted from blood, taken at week 24, from a patient treated with tofacitinib. The source of these receptors is a human donor with alopecia areata.

The V gene is TRBV2, the J gene TRBJ1-3; perhaps TRBD1 as D (5 bases). V dropped 4 bases and J dropped 0 bases, with 7 bases sitting between them. The CDR3 contains 14 residues. In germline, CDR1 is SNHLY, CDR2 FYNNEI. CDR3 nucleotide sequence: TGTGCCAGCAGTGGAGACAGCTCTGGAAACACCATATATTTT. Protein product: CASSGDSSGNTIYF.

The chain recombines TRBV5-1 with TRBJ1-1; possible D gene TRBD1, 6 bases. The germline V and J ends were trimmed by 0 bases and 3 bases, with 12 bases remaining between them. The V gene's germline CDR1 is SGHRS and CDR2 YFSETQ. This CDR3 comprises 15 residues. CDR3 amino acids: CASSLAGTSYTEAFF. The CDR3 coding sequence is TGCGCCAGCAGCTTGGCCGGGACATCTTACACTGAAGCTTTCTTT.

V is TRBV7-9 and J is TRBJ2-5; D remains ambiguous. This CDR3 spans 12 amino acids. The germline CDR1 and CDR2 sequences are SEHNR and FQNEAQ (reference sequence). Trimming removed 7 bases from V and 3 bases from J, with 9 bases in between. CDR3 loop: CASTKEEETQYF. The CDR3 DNA sequence: TGTGCCAGCACCAAAGAGGAAGAGACCCAGTACTTC. Full variable domain (missing parts from reference TRBV7-9 and TRBJ2-5): DTGVSQNPRHKITKRGQNVTFRCDPISEHNRLYWYRQTLGQGPEFLTYFQNEAQLEKSRLLSDRFSAERPKGSFSTLEIQRTEQGDSAMYLCASTKEEETQYFGPGTRLLVL.

This clone was detected only once. The chain links TRBV4-1 to TRBJ1-2; D is ambiguous. Trimming shortened V by 3 bases and J by 7 bases, and 9 bases separated the two germline ends. In germline, CDR1 is MGHRA, CDR2 YSYEKL. The CDR3 spans 12 residues. The chain's CDR3 is CASSQERGGYTF. In DNA form, the CDR3 reads TGCGCCAGCAGCCAGGAACGGGGTGGCTACACCTTC.

The V and J genes are TRBV2 and TRBJ2-1; maybe TRBD2 (5 bases). Germline V lookup: CDR1 SNHLY, CDR2 FYNNEI. The ends were cut back, 6 bases at V and 10 bases at J, with 10 bases in the middle. CDR3 length: 11 amino acids. The CDR3, as DNA: TGTGCCAGCAGATCGAGAGGGGAGCAGTTCTTC. It codes for CASRSRGEQFF.

The V gene is TRBV5-1, the J gene TRBJ2-3; TRBD1 aligns across 8 bases. The germline V gene has CDR1 SGHRS and CDR2 YFSETQ. The CDR3 covers 14 residues. The J segment lost 5 bases and the V segment lost 4 bases, leaving 6 bases of the junction unmatched. CDR3: CASSPDRVGDTQYF. As DNA, the CDR3 is TGCGCCAGCAGCCCGGACAGGGTGGGAGATACGCAGTATTTT.

The chain joins TRBV30 to TRBJ2-7; TRBD1 is a possible D gene (5 bases). The CDR3 length is 12 residues. Germline V lookup: CDR1 GTSNPN, CDR2 SVGIG (reference sequence). V gave up 1 base and J gave up 6 bases, with 10 bases separating them. This CDR3 reads CAWSATGGEQYF. Here the CDR3 DNA reads TGTGCCTGGAGTGCCACAGGTGGCGAGCAGTACTTC.

The chain employs TRBV29-1 and TRBJ2-7; D gene unclear. The V end was cut by 4 bases, the J end by 1 base, with 11 bases between. The CDR3 is 13 residues long. The V gene's germline CDR1 is SQVTM and CDR2 ANQGSEA. CDR3 DNA: TGCAGCGTTGTGGAATATGATTCCTACGAGCAGTACTTC. Protein product: CSVVEYDSYEQYF.

This chain's CDR3 is CASSGPPRGKRGQSGEQYF. In nucleotides, the CDR3 is TGTGCCAGCAGTGGCCCGCCTCGGGGGAAGCGGGGTCAATCGGGGGAGCAGTACTTC. This chain uses TRBV2 with TRBJ2-7; 7 bases are a match to TRBD2. This CDR3 is 19 amino acids long. The V gene end was trimmed by 4 bases and the J gene end by 7 bases; junction bases not matched to a gene: 25. Looked up from germline, CDR1 is SNHLY and CDR2 is FYNNEI.

This chain links TRBV4-2 with TRBJ1-5, with unresolved D. This CDR3 comprises 16 residues. Trimming took off 0 bases at V and 1 base at J, with 10 bases between the two ends. Germline CDR1 and CDR2: LGHNA and YNFKEQ. The CDR3 here is CASSQELGSSNQPQHF. The CDR3 nucleotides read TGTGCCAGCAGCCAAGAGCTAGGGTCGAGCAATCAGCCCCAGCATTTT.

The chain carries TRBV14 and TRBJ2-7, with 7 bases that match TRBD2. Germline V CDR1 and CDR2: SGHDN, FVKESK. V lost 6 bases and J lost 0; bases outside the gene matches: 5. The length of the CDR3 is 14 residues. In DNA, the CDR3 is TGTGCCAGCAGGGTTAGCGGGTTCTCCTACGAGCAGTACTTC. As protein: CASRVSGFSYEQYF.

The chain is built from TRBV29-1 and TRBJ2-6; unclear D gene. The germline CDR1 and CDR2 sequences are SQVTM and ANQGSEA. The CDR3 consists of 15 residues. Trimming removed 7 bases from V and 0 bases from J, with 13 bases in between. The CDR3 region is CSASNVRSGANVLTF. CDR3 sequence (DNA): TGCAGCGCTTCGAACGTCCGCTCTGGGGCCAACGTCCTGACTTTC.

The chain uses TRBV12-5 and TRBJ2-5; D perhaps matches TRBD1 (6 bases). V was shortened by 2 bases and J by 2 bases, with 15 bases between the two germline ends. The CDR3 extends over 16 amino acids. CDR1 and CDR2 (germline): LGHNT, FRNRAP. The CDR3 protein is CASGLFTDSDQETQYF. The DNA of the CDR3 is TGTGCTAGTGGTTTGTTTACGGACAGCGATCAAGAGACCCAGTACTTC.

The J gene is TRBJ2-7, the V gene TRBV7-2; the D gene is possibly TRBD1 (5 bases). V lost 3 bases, J lost 3 bases, and 18 bases lay in between. The CDR3 sequence is 16 residues long. From germline, CDR1 is SGHTA and CDR2 FQGNSA. This chain's CDR3 is CASSFRAPEASYEQYF. The CDR3 DNA reads as TGTGCCAGCAGCTTCAGGGCCCCCGAGGCGAGCTACGAGCAGTACTTC.

V gene TRBV11-2 combines with J gene TRBJ2-3; 7 bases align to TRBD2. V gave up 5 bases and J gave up 0 bases; unmatched junction bases: 5. From germline, CDR1 is SGHAT and CDR2 FQNNGV. This CDR3 is built from 15 residues. The CDR3 is CASSHQAGSTDTQYF. The DNA for the CDR3 is TGTGCCAGCAGCCATCAAGCGGGGAGCACAGATACGCAGTATTTT.

V gene TRBV7-9 combines with J gene TRBJ2-7; the match to TRBD1 covers 7 bases. This CDR3 spans 14 amino acids. Germline loops: CDR1 SEHNR, CDR2 FQNEAQ (reference sequence). V lost 5 bases and J lost 2; bases outside the gene matches: 6. The CDR3 reads CASSLPTGTYEQYF. CDR3 sequence (DNA): TGTGCCAGCAGCCTCCCGACAGGGACCTACGAGCAGTACTTC.

The chain has TRBV7-9 and TRBJ2-1; 8 bases fit TRBD2. The CDR3 length is 15 residues. Germline trimming cut 5 bases from V and 2 bases from J; bases unmatched to any gene: 5. Germline loops: CDR1 SEHNR, CDR2 FQNEAQ (reference sequence). The DNA for the CDR3 is TGTGCCAGCAGCCCCCCGGGGGGGGCCTACAATGAGCAGTTCTTC. Its protein is CASSPPGGAYNEQFF.

CDR3 coding DNA: TGCGCCAGCAGCCCCTCTTGGCGGGGGGCAGATACGCAGTATTTT. Translated: CASSPSWRGADTQYF. The rearrangement uses TRBV23-1 and TRBJ2-3; the match to TRBD2 covers 8 bases. TRBV23-1 is an open reading frame, and its role is uncertain. The CDR3 has 15 amino acids. Losses at the gene ends were 6 bases for V and 4 bases for J; bases not matched to a gene: 9.

The chain links TRBV12-5 to TRBJ2-1, with D perhaps TRBD2 (6 bases). V lost 7 bases to trimming and J lost 1 base, with 11 bases between them. There are 14 residues in the CDR3. Germline CDR1 and CDR2: LGHNT and FRNRAP. The CDR3 is CASAFGGSYNEQFF. The CDR3 DNA sequence: TGTGCTAGTGCCTTCGGGGGTTCCTACAATGAGCAGTTCTTC. The complete variable domain, with remaining parts taken from reference TRBV12-5 and TRBJ2-1, reads DARVTQTPRHKVTEMGQEVTMRCQPILGHNTVFWYRQTMMQGLELLAYFRNRAPLDDSGMPKDRFSAEMPDATLATLKIQPSEPRDSAVYFCASAFGGSYNEQFFGPGTRLTVL.

The CDR3 nucleotides read TGTGCCAGCAGTTTATCCCGCGGGGGAAGGGACAATGAGCAGTTCTTC. This gives the protein CASSLSRGGRDNEQFF. The chain couples TRBV27 to TRBJ2-1; 7 nucleotides match TRBD2. V dropped 0 bases and J dropped 5; count of bases not matched to a gene: 7. There are 16 residues in the CDR3. CDR1 and CDR2 (germline): MNHEY, SMNVEV (reference sequence).

This clone was detected a few times. This chain joins TRBV7-2 and TRBJ1-5; D not resolved. This CDR3 has 15 residues. Germline V CDR1 and CDR2: SGHTA, FQGNSA. V was shortened by 1 base and J by 0 bases, with 7 bases between the two germline ends. Written as DNA, the CDR3 is TGTGCCAGCAGCTTAGGAGGGTATAGCAATCAGCCCCAGCATTTT. Translated: CASSLGGYSNQPQHF.

The genes are TRBV5-1 and TRBJ1-5; D may be TRBD1 (5 bases). CDR3 length: 13 amino acids. Germline CDR1 is SGHRS and CDR2 is YFSETQ. V was trimmed by 1 base and J by 7 bases, leaving 9 bases between them. The CDR3 sequence is CASSLRGAQPQHF. The CDR3 nucleotides read TGCGCCAGCAGCTTGAGAGGGGCCCAGCCCCAGCATTTT.

The chain joins TRBV23-1 to TRBJ1-2; no firm D call. TRBV23-1 is placed among ORFs of uncertain function. The CDR3 sequence is 13 residues long. The V end lost 3 bases, the J end lost 10 bases, and 15 bases lay between the germline ends. CDR3 in amino acids: CASSHSLRDTYTF. CDR3 bases: TGCGCCAGCAGTCATTCTTTAAGAGACACCTACACCTTC.

The chain combines TRBV29-1 with TRBJ2-3; 7 positions agree with TRBD2. The trim removed 4 bases at V and 4 bases at J, leaving 2 bases unmatched. The CDR3 length is 12 residues. The germline V gene encodes CDR1 SQVTM and CDR2 ANQGSEA. The CDR3 is CSVGLAADTQYF. CDR3 sequence (DNA): TGCAGCGTTGGGCTAGCGGCAGATACGCAGTATTTT.

V is TRBV15 and J is TRBJ1-3; D is unclear. The V end lost 8 bases, the J end lost 0 bases, and 11 bases lay between the germline ends. The length of the CDR3 is 14 residues. The germline CDR1 and CDR2 sequences are LNHNV and YYDKDF (reference sequence). CDR3 nucleotide sequence: TGTGCCACCCTATTTTCCCGCTCTGGAAACACCATATATTTT. Protein product: CATLFSRSGNTIYF.

This clone was seen a handful of times. Its ends do not fully match the called genes, so a read error is possible. The chain has TRBV14 and TRBJ1-2; D gene ambiguous. The CDR3 is made up of 12 amino acids. In germline, CDR1 is SGHDN, CDR2 FVKESK. The CDR3 reads CASSQDNLLVSF. CDR3 bases: TGTGCCAGCAGCCAAGACAATTTATTGGTCAGCTTC.

Only one count was recorded for this clone. V usage is TRBV5-6 and J usage is TRBJ1-1; 7 bases align to TRBD1. The CDR3 loop spans 15 amino acids. Germline CDR1 reads SGHDT; CDR2 reads YYEEEE. With V trimmed by 4 bases and J by 3 bases, 9 bases remained unmatched. As DNA, the CDR3 is TGTGCCAGCAGCAACAAGGACAGGCTACACACTGAAGCTTTCTTT. Its protein product is CASSNKDRLHTEAFF. Supplemented by reference TRBV5-6 and TRBJ1-1, the full variable domain reads DAGVTQSPTHLIKTRGQQVTLRCSPKSGHDTVSWYQQALGQGPQFIFQYYEEEERQRGNFPDRFSGHQFPNYSSELNVNALLLGDSALYLCASSNKDRLHTEAFFGQGTRLTVV.

In this sample, this clone turned up once. The rearrangement links TRBV4-3 to TRBJ2-1, with a possible D match to TRBD2 (6 bases). Germline V gene data show CDR1 as LGHNA and CDR2 as YSLEER. This CDR3 spans 17 amino acids. V was trimmed by 0 bases and J by 6 bases, leaving 18 bases between them. The CDR3 loop is CASSQDKGQGGFNEQFF. Written as DNA, the CDR3 is TGCGCCAGCAGCCAAGATAAGGGGCAGGGAGGTTTCAATGAGCAGTTCTTC.